This T cell receptor (beta chain) was sequenced for a study of blood T cell repertoires in COVID-19 (dated by TCRdb to between 2020 and 2021). The study in broad terms: Samples covering the acute and convalescent phases of COVID-19 were provided by collaborators in the United States, Italy and Spain. The repertoires were released in a freely available public database meant as a resource for research on the immune response to SARS-CoV-2. HLA class I and class II types, where available, came from metadata supplied by the sample provider rather than from assay-based typing. Sample metadata almost always included a de-identified subject ID, COVID-19 status, age in years and sex. The samples were drawn from two sources: the first 160 participants of the ongoing ImmuneRACE study, and 1,000 to 1,500 subjects contributed by 6 global collaborators. The prospective study material was composed of cDNA or gDNA derived from T cells, B-cell-depleted T cells, or PBMCs. Subjects who had been exposed to COVID-19, were actively infected with it, or had recovered from it provided the deeply sampled blood TCRbeta repertoires that made up the dataset. What the study reported, not specific to this receptor: The quantity of clinical and demographic metadata differed by source and by participant and was supplied without curation.

The sample holds many counts of this clone. Its antigen target is currently unknown. There are no base qualities to consult, and no much larger clone falls within one base. TCRbeta CDR3 regions were amplified from genomic DNA using the immunoSEQ Assay, a bias-controlled multiplex PCR. Per the original workflow: The number of nucleated cells in each sample was estimated from the amplification of reference gene primers within the assay. To quantify the absolute abundance of each unique TCRbeta CDR3 rearrangement, sequence reads were collapsed and filtered. For each sample, productive Simpson clonality was calculated by taking the square root of Simpson's diversity index across productive rearrangements. The immuneACCESS repertoire file appears here via TCRdb, limited to in-frame rearrangements. These files lack a portion of the clones; in checked studies, under half of the deficit traces to unresolved V genes, and the cause of the others is not known. V and J calls and clone size follow that table, whereas D and trimming were derived from the DNA. The sample table lists about 160,000 clones, approximately 86% of them with a count of one. The top ten constitute roughly a tenth of the sample.

Each collaborating institution followed its own protocols to collect whole blood in K2EDTA tubes. Collaborator samples were shipped for TCRbeta analysis as frozen whole blood, isolated PBMCs, or DNA extracted from either sample type. From its cysteine to its phenylalanine, the CDR3 spans 13 amino acids. Only the CDR3 part of the read is kept: 39 bases, read in frame from the first base. CDR1 and CDR2, looked up from the germline V gene (reference sequence), are SGHNT and YYREEE. Trimming takes 4 bases from V and 7 bases from J, and the germline ends sit 15 bases apart. The chain is made from TRBV5-4 and TRBJ2-7; a tentative D match to TRBD2 spans 5 bases. Sequencing was done on a sample of peripheral blood. The TCR sequence derives from a woman of 80 years or more with active or convalescent COVID-19. The CDR3 here reads CASSPDPPGEQYF. The base sequence is TGTGCCAGCAGCCCCGACCCCCCGGGGGAGCAGTACTTC.